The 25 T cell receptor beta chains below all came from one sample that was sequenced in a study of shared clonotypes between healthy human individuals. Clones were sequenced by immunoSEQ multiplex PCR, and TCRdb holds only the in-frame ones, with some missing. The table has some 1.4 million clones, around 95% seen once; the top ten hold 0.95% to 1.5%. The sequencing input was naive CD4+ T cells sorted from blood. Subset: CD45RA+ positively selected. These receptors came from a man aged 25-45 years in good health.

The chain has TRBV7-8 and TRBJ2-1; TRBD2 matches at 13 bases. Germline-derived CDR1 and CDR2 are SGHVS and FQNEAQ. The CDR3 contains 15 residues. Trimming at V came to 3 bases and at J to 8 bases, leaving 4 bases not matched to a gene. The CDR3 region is CASSFRTSGSHEQFF. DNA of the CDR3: TGTGCCAGCAGCTTCCGGACTAGCGGGAGTCATGAGCAGTTCTTC.

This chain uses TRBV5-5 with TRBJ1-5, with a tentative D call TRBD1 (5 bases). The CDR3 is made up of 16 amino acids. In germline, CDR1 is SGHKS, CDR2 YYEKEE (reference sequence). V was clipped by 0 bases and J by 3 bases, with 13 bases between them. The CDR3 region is CASSLDSGRSNQPQHF. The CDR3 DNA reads TGTGCCAGCAGCTTGGACTCGGGACGGTCCAATCAGCCCCAGCATTTT.

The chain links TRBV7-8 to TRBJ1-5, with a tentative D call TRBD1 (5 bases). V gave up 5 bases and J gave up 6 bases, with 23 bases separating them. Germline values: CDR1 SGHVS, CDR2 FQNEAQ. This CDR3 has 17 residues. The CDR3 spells CASSAGTLRGRRQPQHF. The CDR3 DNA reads TGTGCCAGCAGCGCCGGGACTTTAAGGGGTCGACGTCAGCCCCAGCATTTT. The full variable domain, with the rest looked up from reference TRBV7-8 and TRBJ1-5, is GAGVSQSPRYKVAKRGQDVALRCDPISGHVSLFWYQQALGQGPEFLTYFQNEAQLDKSGLPSDRFFAERPEGSVSTLKIQRTQQEDSAVYLCASSAGTLRGRRQPQHFGDGTRLSIL.

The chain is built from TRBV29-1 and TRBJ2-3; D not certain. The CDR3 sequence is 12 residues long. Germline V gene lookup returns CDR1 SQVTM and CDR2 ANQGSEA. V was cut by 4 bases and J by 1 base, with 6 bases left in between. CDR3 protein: CSVGPGTDTQYF. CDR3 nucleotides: TGCAGCGTTGGTCCTGGCACAGATACGCAGTATTTT.

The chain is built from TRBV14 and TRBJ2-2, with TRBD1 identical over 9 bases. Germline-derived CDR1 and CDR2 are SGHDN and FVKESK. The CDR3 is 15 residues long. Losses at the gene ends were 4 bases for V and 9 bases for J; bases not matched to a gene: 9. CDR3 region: CASSPRDRVFRELFF. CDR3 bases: TGTGCCAGCAGCCCCCGGGACAGGGTTTTCCGGGAGCTGTTTTTT.

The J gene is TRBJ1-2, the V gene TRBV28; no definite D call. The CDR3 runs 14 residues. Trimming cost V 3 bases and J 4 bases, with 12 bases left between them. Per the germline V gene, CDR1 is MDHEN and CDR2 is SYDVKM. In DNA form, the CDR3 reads TGTGCCAGCAGTTTGGGTGCGACCCTCTATGGCTACACCTTC. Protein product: CASSLGATLYGYTF.

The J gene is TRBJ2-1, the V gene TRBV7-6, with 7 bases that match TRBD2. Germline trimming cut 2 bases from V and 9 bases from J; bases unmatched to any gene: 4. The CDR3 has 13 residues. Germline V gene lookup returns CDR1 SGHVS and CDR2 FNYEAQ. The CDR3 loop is CASSLSGIGEQFF. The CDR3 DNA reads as TGTGCCAGCAGCTTAAGCGGGATCGGTGAGCAGTTCTTC.

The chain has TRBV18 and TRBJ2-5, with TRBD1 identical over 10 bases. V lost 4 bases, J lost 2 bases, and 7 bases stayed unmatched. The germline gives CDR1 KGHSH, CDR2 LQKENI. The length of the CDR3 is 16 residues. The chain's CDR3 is CASSRATGGPQETQYF. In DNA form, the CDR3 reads TGTGCCAGCTCACGAGCGACAGGGGGCCCACAAGAGACCCAGTACTTC.

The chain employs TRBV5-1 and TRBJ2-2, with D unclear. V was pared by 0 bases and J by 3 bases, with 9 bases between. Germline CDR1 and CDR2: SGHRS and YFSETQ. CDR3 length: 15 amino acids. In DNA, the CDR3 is TGCGCCAGCAGCTTGGACGGGTCTGACACCGGGGAGCTGTTTTTT. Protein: CASSLDGSDTGELFF.

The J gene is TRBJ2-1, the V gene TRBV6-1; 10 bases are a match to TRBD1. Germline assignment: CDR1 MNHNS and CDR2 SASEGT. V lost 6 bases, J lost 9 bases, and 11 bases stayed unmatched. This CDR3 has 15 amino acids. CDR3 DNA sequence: TGTGCCAGCAGCACGACAGGGGGCAACTCCGGTGAGCAGTTCTTC. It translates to CASSTTGGNSGEQFF.

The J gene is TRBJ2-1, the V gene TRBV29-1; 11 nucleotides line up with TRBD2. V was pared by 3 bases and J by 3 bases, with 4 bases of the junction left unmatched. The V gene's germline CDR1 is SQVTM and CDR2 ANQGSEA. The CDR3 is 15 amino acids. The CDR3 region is CSVDSGRAVYNEQFF. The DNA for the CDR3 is TGCAGCGTTGATAGCGGGAGGGCCGTCTACAATGAGCAGTTCTTC.

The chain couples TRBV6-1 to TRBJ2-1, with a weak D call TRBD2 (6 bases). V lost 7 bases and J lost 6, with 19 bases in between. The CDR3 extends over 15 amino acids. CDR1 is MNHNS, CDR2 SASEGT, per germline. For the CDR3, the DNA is TGTGCCAGCACCTACTTAGGGAGGTGGGGCAATGAGCAGTTCTTC. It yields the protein CASTYLGRWGNEQFF.

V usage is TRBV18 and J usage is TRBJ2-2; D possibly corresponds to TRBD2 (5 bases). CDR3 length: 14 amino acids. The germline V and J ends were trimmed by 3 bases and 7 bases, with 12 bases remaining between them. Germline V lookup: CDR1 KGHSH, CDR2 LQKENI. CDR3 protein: CASSPTLDSGELFF. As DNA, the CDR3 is TGTGCCAGCTCACCGACACTAGATAGCGGGGAGCTGTTTTTT.

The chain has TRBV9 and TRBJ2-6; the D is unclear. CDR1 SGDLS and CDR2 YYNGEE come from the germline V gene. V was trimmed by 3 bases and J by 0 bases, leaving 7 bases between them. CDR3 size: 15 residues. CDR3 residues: CASSGHFSGANVLTF. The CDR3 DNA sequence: TGTGCCAGCAGCGGACACTTCTCTGGGGCCAACGTCCTGACTTTC.

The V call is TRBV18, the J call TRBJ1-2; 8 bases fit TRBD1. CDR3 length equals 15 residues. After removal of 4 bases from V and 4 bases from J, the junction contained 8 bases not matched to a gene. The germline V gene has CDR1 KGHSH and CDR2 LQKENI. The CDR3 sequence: CASSLGQEGFYGYTF. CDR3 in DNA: TGTGCCAGCTCACTGGGACAGGAGGGATTCTATGGCTACACCTTC.

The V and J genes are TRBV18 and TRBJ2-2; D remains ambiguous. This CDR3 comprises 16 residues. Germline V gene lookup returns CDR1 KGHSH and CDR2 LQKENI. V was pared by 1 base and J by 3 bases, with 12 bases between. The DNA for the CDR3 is TGTGCCAGCTCACCACGGAACGGGCCTTACACCGGGGAGCTGTTTTTT. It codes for CASSPRNGPYTGELFF.

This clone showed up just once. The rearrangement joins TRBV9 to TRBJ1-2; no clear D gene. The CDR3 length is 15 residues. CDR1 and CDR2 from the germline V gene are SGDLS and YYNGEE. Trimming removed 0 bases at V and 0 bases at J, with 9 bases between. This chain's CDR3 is CASSVGQVPNYGYTF. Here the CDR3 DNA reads TGTGCCAGCAGCGTAGGGCAGGTCCCTAACTATGGCTACACCTTC.

CDR3 region: CASSLASGRRNEQFF. The DNA for the CDR3 is TGTGCCAGCAGCTTAGCTAGCGGGAGGAGGAATGAGCAGTTCTTC. V usage is TRBV7-9 and J usage is TRBJ2-1; TRBD2 agrees at 10 bases. CDR3 length: 15 amino acids. CDR1 is SEHNR, CDR2 FQNEAQ, per germline (reference sequence). V trimming: 0 bases; J trimming: 7 bases; junction bases outside the gene matches: 3.

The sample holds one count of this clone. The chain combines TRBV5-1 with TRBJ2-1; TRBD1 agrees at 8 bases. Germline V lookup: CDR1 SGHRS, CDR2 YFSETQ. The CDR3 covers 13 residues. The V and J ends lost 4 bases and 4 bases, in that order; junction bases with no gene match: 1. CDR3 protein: CASSGTGYNEQFF. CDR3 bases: TGCGCCAGCAGCGGGACAGGTTACAATGAGCAGTTCTTC.

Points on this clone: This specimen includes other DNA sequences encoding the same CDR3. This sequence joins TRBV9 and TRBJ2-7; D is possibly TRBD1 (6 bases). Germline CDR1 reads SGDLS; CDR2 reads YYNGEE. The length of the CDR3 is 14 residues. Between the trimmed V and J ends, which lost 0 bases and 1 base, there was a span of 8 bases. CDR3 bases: TGTGCCAGCAGCGTAGGACAGGTTTCCTACGAGCAGTACTTC. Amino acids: CASSVGQVSYEQYF.

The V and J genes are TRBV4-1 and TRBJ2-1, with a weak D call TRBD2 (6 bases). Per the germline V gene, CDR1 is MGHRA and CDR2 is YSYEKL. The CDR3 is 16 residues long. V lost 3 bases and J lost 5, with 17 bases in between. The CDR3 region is CASSQGGARKNNEQFF. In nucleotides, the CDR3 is TGCGCCAGCAGCCAGGGCGGGGCCCGGAAAAACAATGAGCAGTTCTTC.

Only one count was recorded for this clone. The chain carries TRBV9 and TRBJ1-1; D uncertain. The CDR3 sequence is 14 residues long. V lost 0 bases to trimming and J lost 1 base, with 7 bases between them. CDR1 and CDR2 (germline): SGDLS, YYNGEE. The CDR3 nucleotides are TGTGCCAGCAGCGTAGCGTCAGGGAACACTGAAGCTTTCTTT. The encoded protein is CASSVASGNTEAFF.

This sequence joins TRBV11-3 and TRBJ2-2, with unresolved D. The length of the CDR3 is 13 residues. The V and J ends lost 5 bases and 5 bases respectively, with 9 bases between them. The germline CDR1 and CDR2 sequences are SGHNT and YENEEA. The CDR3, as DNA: TGTGCCAGCAGCGGGGTGGCGACCGGGGAGCTGTTTTTT. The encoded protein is CASSGVATGELFF.

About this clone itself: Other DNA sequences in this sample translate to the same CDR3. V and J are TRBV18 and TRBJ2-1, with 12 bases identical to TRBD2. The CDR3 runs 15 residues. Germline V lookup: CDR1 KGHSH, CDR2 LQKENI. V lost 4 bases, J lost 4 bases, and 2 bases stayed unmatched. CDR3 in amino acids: CASSRGTSGYNEQFF. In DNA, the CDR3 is TGTGCCAGCTCACGGGGGACTAGCGGGTACAATGAGCAGTTCTTC. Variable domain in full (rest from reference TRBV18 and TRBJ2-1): NAGVMQNPRHLVRRRGQEARLRCSPMKGHSHVYWYRQLPEEGLKFMVYLQKENIIDESGMPKERFSAEFPKEGPSILRIQQVVRGDSAAYFCASSRGTSGYNEQFFGPGTRLTVL.

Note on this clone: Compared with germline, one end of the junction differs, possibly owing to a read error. This chain's CDR3 is CASSLLGAGVGQPQHF. CDR3 bases: TGTGCTAGCAGCCTGTTAGGGGCCGGGGTTGGACAGCCCCAGCATTTT. The V call is TRBV7-7, the J call TRBJ1-5; maybe TRBD1 (5 bases). The CDR3 has 16 residues. Germline CDR1 reads SSHAT; CDR2 reads FNYEAQ (reference sequence).